This T cell receptor beta chain appears in the sequencing data of a study of T cell responses to AZD1222 COVID-19 vaccine. Assay used: immunoSEQ multiplex PCR; TCRdb lists only in-frame clones, some missing. Of 100,000 to 150,000 clones in the sample, 88% were seen once. After removal of 5 bases from V and 5 bases from J, the junction contained 3 bases not matched to a gene. This CDR3 region has 15 residues. From germline, CDR1 is SGHAT and CDR2 FQNNGV. The specimen comprised peripheral blood, sampled on day 0 of AZD1222 vaccination. The V call is TRBV11-2, the J call TRBJ2-2, with TRBD2 matching 12 bases. This sequence was found in an adult in good health. As DNA, the CDR3 is TGTGCCAGCAGCCAGACTAGCGGGGGAACCGGGGAGCTGTTTTTT. Translation gives CASSQTSGGTGELFF.